This T cell receptor beta chain was found in a study of radiation and T cells in renal cell carcinoma. Whole-study context: Nephrectomy followed 15 Gy stereotactic body radiation by 4 weeks. General study points: From baseline, blood top tumor clonotypes peaked at 2 weeks post-radiation. Pretreatment tumor biopsies were lacking, so baseline clonotypes are unknown.

The germline CDR1 and CDR2 sequences are MNHEY and SMNVEV (reference sequence). CDR3 length equals 11 residues. Germline trimming cut 6 bases from V and 7 bases from J; bases unmatched to any gene: 2. Libraries were prepared by immunoSEQ multiplex PCR; TCRdb keeps only in-frame clonotypes and omits some of them. The sample yields 65,000 to 80,000 clones, about 86% seen once. Time point described: blood 2 weeks post-SBRT. The sample's treatment: 15 Gy SBRT to primary tumor, nephrectomy 4 weeks later. A few counts support this clone. What it binds is unknown. This specimen was blood, taken from a patient whose treatment included radiotherapy and nephrectomy. The chain joins TRBV27 to TRBJ1-1, with TRBD1 matching over 7 bases. This TCR was sampled from a woman in her fifties or sixties with renal cell carcinoma. The CDR3 is CASSRGGEAFF. CDR3 DNA sequence: TGTGCCAGCAGCAGGGGGGGTGAAGCTTTCTTT.